The T cell receptor (beta chain) described here comes from a study of blood T cells in healthy people across ages. Combining a sample-barcoded 5' primer with a J-beta primer mix, a second PCR ran for 7 to 11 cycles. MiXCR was run by TCRdb on the 5' RACE reads, yielding one entry per CDR3 protein. The data show 700,000 to 850,000 distinct CDR3 sequences, about 53% seen once. Per sample, extraction of total RNA gave at least 5.5 micrograms in every case. The CDR3 is 13 residues long. Germline V gene lookup returns CDR1 KGHDR and CDR2 SFDVKD. V lost 5 bases to trimming and J lost 1 base, with 7 bases between them. For this clonotype: Its antigen is currently unknown.

Findings and caveats of the study: Getting older went along with TCR beta diversity per million T cells dropping roughly linearly. Higher diversity, along with more naive CD4+ cells, distinguished long-lived donors from aged donors.

The TCR sequence derives from an elderly man in good health. Material: blood. The chain employs TRBV24-1 and TRBJ1-1; no clear D gene. The CDR3: CATSGGWNTEAFF. CDR3 sequence (DNA): TGTGCCACCAGTGGGGGATGGAACACTGAAGCTTTCTTT.